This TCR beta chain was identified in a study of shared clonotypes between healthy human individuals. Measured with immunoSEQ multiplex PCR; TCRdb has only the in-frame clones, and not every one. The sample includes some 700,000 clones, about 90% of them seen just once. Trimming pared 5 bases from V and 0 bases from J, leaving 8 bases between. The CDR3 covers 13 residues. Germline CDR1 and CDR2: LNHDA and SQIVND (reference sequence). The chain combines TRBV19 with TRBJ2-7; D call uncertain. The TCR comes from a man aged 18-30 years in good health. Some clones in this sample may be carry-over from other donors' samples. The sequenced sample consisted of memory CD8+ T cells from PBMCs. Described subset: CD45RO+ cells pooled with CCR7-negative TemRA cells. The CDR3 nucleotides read TGTGCCAGTAGTTACGGGTTCTCCTACGAGCAGTACTTC. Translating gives CASSYGFSYEQYF.